The 32 T cell receptor beta chains below were found in one sample sequenced in a study of blood T cells in healthy people across ages. The use of a sample-barcoded 5' primer and a J-beta primer mix characterized a second PCR of about 7 to 12 cycles. TCRdb independently ran MiXCR on the 5' RACE reads; one entry per CDR3 protein. The repertoire consists of approximately 790,000 distinct CDR3 sequences, with approximately 67% occurring once and the leading ten covering roughly 25%. Sequenced input: blood. The source is a young man in good health.

This chain links TRBV28 with TRBJ2-5; 11 bases fit TRBD2. Trimming took 4 bases from V and 11 from J; bases not matched to a gene: 12. The germline CDR1 and CDR2 sequences are MDHEN and SYDVKM. This CDR3 region has 15 residues. CDR3 DNA sequence: TGTGCCAGCAGTTCGGGACTAGCGGACCCCAATGAGCAGTACTTC. Translation: CASSSGLADPNEQYF.

The CDR3 DNA is TGCAGCGTTGTGCCCGGGACTAGCGGGGCCTACGAGCAGTACTTC. It encodes CSVVPGTSGAYEQYF. This rearrangement joins TRBV29-1 to TRBJ2-7; 13 nucleotides align to TRBD2. The CDR3 length is 15 residues. V shed 4 bases and J 2 bases; nucleotides not matched to a gene: 5. Germline V gives CDR1 SQVTM, CDR2 ANQGSEA.

The chain has TRBV6-1 and TRBJ2-3; 12 nucleotides line up with TRBD2. The CDR3 loop spans 15 amino acids. The germline V gene has CDR1 MNHNS and CDR2 SASEGT. V gave up 6 bases and J gave up 5 bases; unmatched junction bases: 6. The CDR3 reads CASRSGLAGIDTQYF. The CDR3 region has the DNA TGTGCCAGCAGGTCCGGACTAGCGGGGATAGATACGCAGTATTTT.

This sequence joins TRBV12-3 or TRBV12-4 and TRBJ2-1; 11 positions match TRBD2. V lost 7 bases to trimming and J lost 2 bases; unmatched junction nucleotides: 4. The CDR3 covers 15 residues. Written as DNA, the CDR3 is TGTGCCAGCAATCCTAGCGGGGGGCCCTACAATGAGCAGTTCTTC. Its protein is CASNPSGGPYNEQFF.

J is TRBJ1-6 and V is TRBV6-5; TRBD1 is a possible D gene (5 bases). This CDR3 comprises 16 residues. Germline V gene data show CDR1 as MNHEY and CDR2 as SVGAGI. V dropped 2 bases and J dropped 6 bases, with 14 bases sitting between them. CDR3 amino acids: CASSYAPGRVNSPLHF. The CDR3 coding sequence is TGTGCCAGCAGTTACGCCCCGGGACGGGTTAATTCACCCCTCCACTTT.

This rearrangement joins TRBV4-1 to TRBJ1-4; D unclear. This CDR3 contains 12 residues. Deletions cut 6 bases from V and 7 bases from J, with 9 bases between. Germline V gives CDR1 MGHRA, CDR2 YSYEKL. The CDR3 here is CASRGPGEKLFF. The CDR3 DNA reads TGCGCCAGCAGGGGTCCTGGTGAAAAACTGTTTTTT.

V is TRBV13 and J is TRBJ2-5; 13 bases are a match to TRBD2. The DNA end favors TRBJ2-7, so the J call may be wrong. The CDR3 is 14 residues long. CDR1 is PRHDT, CDR2 FYEKMQ, per germline (reference sequence). CDR3 DNA sequence: TGTGCCAGCAGGGGAACTAGCGGGGGGGCCGAGCAGTACTTC. This encodes CASRGTSGGAEQYF.

V and J are TRBV16 and TRBJ1-6; D is ambiguous. The CDR3 has 14 amino acids. CDR1 is KGHSY and CDR2 is FQNENV in the germline V gene. Trimming pared 1 base from V and 6 bases from J, leaving 7 bases between. CDR3 nucleotides: TGTGCCAGCAGCCAATTTAACTCTAATTCACCCCTCCACTTT. Its protein is CASSQFNSNSPLHF.

This clonotype was observed many times. This sequence joins TRBV20-1 and TRBJ2-7, with 8 bases matching TRBD1. The length of the CDR3 is 12 residues. Trimming removed 6 bases from V and 2 bases from J; junction bases left unmatched: 3. CDR1 and CDR2 (germline): DFQATT, SNEGSKA (reference sequence). CDR3 sequence (DNA): TGCAGTGCGAGGACAGGGACCTACGAGCAGTACTTC. Its translation: CSARTGTYEQYF.

The gene calls are TRBV20-1 and TRBJ2-1; 7 bases map to TRBD1. Germline V gives CDR1 DFQATT, CDR2 SNEGSKA (reference sequence). V shed 5 bases and J 4 bases; nucleotides not matched to a gene: 11. CDR3 length: 15 residues. The CDR3 sequence: CSARRVDRDYNEQFF. In DNA, the CDR3 is TGCAGTGCTCGACGGGTTGACAGGGATTACAATGAGCAGTTCTTC.

This clonotype has more than one count but fewer than ten. This chain joins TRBV4-2 and TRBJ2-4, with D maybe TRBD2 (6 bases). Germline-derived CDR1 and CDR2 are LGHNA and YNFKEQ. CDR3 length: 16 amino acids. The V gene lost 3 bases and the J gene lost 11 bases, with 23 bases spanning the gap. The DNA for the CDR3 is TGTGCCAGCAGCCACTCGGGGCGGGGTTCGGTACTTGTTCAGTACTTC. It translates to CASSHSGRGSVLVQYF.

Regarding this clonotype: At one boundary the junction diverges from the germline segment, which might be a read error. The chain links TRBV25-1 to TRBJ2-1; 10 bases map to TRBD2. Germline CDR1 reads MGHDK; CDR2 reads SYGVNS. The CDR3 contains 16 residues. In DNA, the CDR3 is TGTGCCAGCAGTGACCCGTGGAGCGGGGGGGCCGATGAGCGGTTCTTC. Its translation is CASSDPWSGGADERFF.

DNA for the CDR3: TGTGCCAGCGGCTCGTCAGGACTAGCAGTAGAGACCCAGTACTTC. It specifies CASGSSGLAVETQYF. The V call is TRBV7-8, the J call TRBJ2-5; 8 bases are shared with TRBD2. Per germline, CDR1 SGHVS and CDR2 FQNEAQ. The V gene end was trimmed by 8 bases and the J gene end by 4 bases; junction bases not matched to a gene: 12. The length of the CDR3 is 15 residues.

This clonotype was recorded a few times. The V and J genes are TRBV6-5 and TRBJ2-5; maybe TRBD2 (6 bases). The CDR3 has 14 amino acids. Germline V gives CDR1 MNHEY, CDR2 SVGAGI. Trimming shortened V by 2 bases and J by 0 bases, and 7 bases separated the two germline ends. The CDR3 reads CASSYRDYQETQYF. The CDR3 DNA reads as TGTGCCAGCAGTTACCGGGACTACCAAGAGACCCAGTACTTC.

The chain recombines TRBV5-8 with TRBJ1-1; no firm D call. The CDR3 has 15 residues. V shed 6 bases and J shed 0 bases, with 15 bases lying between them. Germline V gene sequence: CDR1 SGHTS, CDR2 YDEGEE. The DNA of the CDR3 is TGTGCCAGCAACCTGGCATTATATTTGAACACTGAAGCTTTCTTT. Translation gives CASNLALYLNTEAFF.

V gene TRBV12-5 combines with J gene TRBJ2-5; 9 bases match TRBD1. CDR3 length equals 16 residues. The V gene end was trimmed by 4 bases and the J gene end by 4 bases; junction bases not matched to a gene: 10. The germline CDR1 and CDR2 sequences are LGHNT and FRNRAP. CDR3 in amino acids: CASGWGTGRKVETQYF. The CDR3, as DNA: TGTGCTAGTGGTTGGGGGACAGGGCGAAAGGTAGAGACCCAGTACTTC.

The V call is TRBV7-8, the J call TRBJ2-5; 7 positions match TRBD1. The germline gives CDR1 SGHVS, CDR2 FQNEAQ. V shed 3 bases, J shed 2 bases, and the junction held 3 bases outside the gene matches. This CDR3 is 14 amino acids long. As DNA, the CDR3 is TGTGCCAGCAGCTTTTGGGACAGACAAGAGACCCAGTACTTC. This encodes CASSFWDRQETQYF.

J is TRBJ2-1 and V is TRBV6-5, with 10 bases matching TRBD1. J gave up 7 bases and V 7 bases, and 10 bases lay outside the gene matches. Germline CDR1 MNHEY, CDR2 SVGAGI. The CDR3 has 15 amino acids. The CDR3 bases are TGTGCCAGCACCCTAGACAGGGGGCGCTTAAATGAGCAGTTCTTC. Residues: CASTLDRGRLNEQFF.

V gene TRBV30 combines with J gene TRBJ2-3; no definite D call. The germline CDR1 and CDR2 sequences are GTSNPN and SVGIG (reference sequence). The CDR3 runs to 14 residues. V lost 0 bases and J lost 2, with 9 bases in between. The CDR3 DNA sequence: TGTGCCTGGAGTGTACGCAGGTACACAGATACGCAGTATTTT. Translating it yields CAWSVRRYTDTQYF.

In this sample, this clonotype turned up once. The chain uses TRBV25-1 and TRBJ1-2; 10 nucleotides align to TRBD1. The V gene's germline CDR1 is MGHDK and CDR2 SYGVNS. CDR3 length: 12 amino acids. The V and J ends lost 8 bases and 4 bases, in that order; junction bases with no gene match: 1. This chain's CDR3 is CASWTGGYGYTF. The CDR3 DNA sequence: TGTGCCAGCTGGACAGGGGGCTATGGCTACACCTTC.

The chain has TRBV9 and TRBJ2-3, with D tentatively TRBD1 or TRBD2 (6 bases each). Germline-derived CDR1 and CDR2 are SGDLS and YYNGEE. The length of the CDR3 is 15 residues. V was clipped by 0 bases and J by 9 bases, with 17 bases between them. CDR3 nucleotide sequence: TGTGCCAGCAGCGTAGAAAGGGGGGCCCGAGCGACGCAGTATTTT. Amino acids: CASSVERGARATQYF.

Regarding this clonotype: The junction departs from germline at one end; a sequencing error may be responsible. This chain uses TRBV5-1 with TRBJ2-3; TRBD1 might be the D (5 bases). CDR1 is SGHRS and CDR2 is YFSETQ in the germline V gene. The CDR3 runs 15 residues. DNA of the CDR3: TGCGCCAGCAGCTTGGAAGCAGAAAGCACAGGTACGCAGTATTTT. The encoded protein is CASSLEAESTGTQYF.

This clonotype was detected many times. J is TRBJ1-4 and V is TRBV7-2; 8 bases line up with TRBD1. The germline V gene has CDR1 SGHTA and CDR2 FQGNSA. V shed 4 bases and J 10 bases; nucleotides not matched to a gene: 11. The CDR3 runs 15 residues. The CDR3 loop reads CASSYGDPGGAKLFF. Here the CDR3 DNA reads TGTGCCAGCAGCTACGGGGACCCAGGGGGCGCAAAACTGTTTTTT.

The sample holds one count of this clonotype. The genes are TRBV4-3 and TRBJ1-2, with unresolved D. Germline V gives CDR1 LGHNA, CDR2 YSLEER. The CDR3 runs 14 residues. With 1 base removed from V and 8 bases from J, the gap between germline ends came to 14 bases. The CDR3 sequence is CASSQVAAREGYTF. In DNA, the CDR3 is TGCGCCAGCAGCCAAGTGGCGGCCCGGGAGGGCTACACCTTC.

This chain connects TRBV7-2 to TRBJ2-7, with TRBD1 matching 7 bases. Germline assignment: CDR1 SGHTA and CDR2 FQGNSA. The ends lost 8 bases at V and 2 bases at J; junction bases unmatched: 9. The CDR3 totals 14 residues. In DNA, the CDR3 is TGTGCCAGCGCAACCGGGACAGTTCCCTACGAGCAGTACTTC. Residues: CASATGTVPYEQYF. Complete variable domain (other parts from reference TRBV7-2 and TRBJ2-7): GAGVSQSPSNKVTEKGKDVELRCDPISGHTALYWYRQSLGQGLEFLIYFQGNSAPDKSGLPSDRFSAERTGGSVSTLTIQRTQQEDSAVYLCASATGTVPYEQYFGPGTRLTVT.

This clonotype appeared a few times. V usage is TRBV7-9 and J usage is TRBJ2-5; unclear D gene. The J call could be wrong; TRBJ2-7 is a better fit for the DNA end. This CDR3 is 12 amino acids long. CDR1 SEHNR and CDR2 FQNEAQ come from the germline V gene (reference sequence). CDR3 DNA sequence: TGTGCCAGCAGCTTAGTGAGTGTCGAGCAGTACTTC. Translation gives CASSLVSVEQYF.

The chain links TRBV13 to TRBJ2-7, with D possibly called TRBD1 or TRBD2 (5 bases each). V gave up 5 bases and J gave up 7 bases, with 12 bases separating them. Germline V gene sequence: CDR1 PRHDT, CDR2 FYEKMQ (reference sequence). The CDR3 contains 12 residues. The CDR3 is CASSRIREEQYF. In nucleotides, the CDR3 is TGTGCCAGCAGCCGCATCAGGGAGGAGCAGTACTTC.

The chain recombines TRBV9 with TRBJ2-1, with D possibly being TRBD1 (6 bases). Germline CDR1 SGDLS, CDR2 YYNGEE. The CDR3 is 16 amino acids. The V gene lost 0 bases and the J gene lost 2 bases, with 12 bases spanning the gap. CDR3 sequence (DNA): TGTGCCAGCAGCGTAGTTCCAGGGGTTACCTACAATGAGCAGTTCTTC. Translated, it gives CASSVVPGVTYNEQFF.

This sequence joins TRBV28 and TRBJ1-5, with no clear D. Germline V gives CDR1 MDHEN, CDR2 SYDVKM. V lost 2 bases and J lost 0, with 5 bases in between. The CDR3 runs to 14 residues. The CDR3 coding sequence is TGTGCCAGCAGTTTAAGTAATAGCAATCAGCCCCAGCATTTT. Its protein product is CASSLSNSNQPQHF.

The gene calls are TRBV27 and TRBJ2-7; D not resolved. Looked up from germline, CDR1 is MNHEY and CDR2 is SMNVEV (reference sequence). This CDR3 spans 13 amino acids. DNA for the CDR3: TGTGACCCTCACAGCCGATGGAACTACGAGCAGTACTTC. Protein: CDPHSRWNYEQYF.

V gene TRBV12-3 or TRBV12-4 combines with J gene TRBJ2-7; 11 nucleotides line up with TRBD2. The CDR3 consists of 17 residues. V lost 4 bases and J lost 0; bases outside the gene matches: 8. The CDR3 is CASSSGLAGLNSYEQYF. CDR3 nucleotides: TGTGCCAGCAGTTCTGGACTAGCGGGCTTAAACTCCTACGAGCAGTACTTC.

V gene TRBV18 combines with J gene TRBJ1-6, with D possibly being TRBD1 (5 bases). V lost 2 bases and J 9 bases, leaving 17 bases between the germline ends. CDR1 KGHSH and CDR2 LQKENI come from the germline V gene. CDR3 length: 16 residues. CDR3 residues: CASSPGAARDGSPLHF. For the CDR3, the DNA is TGTGCCAGCTCACCAGGGGCCGCCCGGGATGGTTCACCCCTCCACTTT.